This T cell receptor (beta chain) originates from a study of blood T cells in healthy people across ages. Next came a second PCR, run for about 7 to 12 cycles, which used a sample-barcoded 5' primer along with a J-beta primer mix. TCRdb redid the calling of the 5' RACE reads with MiXCR, one entry per CDR3 protein. The sample lists about 570,000 distinct CDR3 sequences, 27% occurring once. Germline lookup yields CDR1 LGHDT and CDR2 YNNKEL (reference sequence). Trimming removed 0 bases at V and 2 bases at J, with 7 bases between. CDR3 length: 15 residues. Study-wide results and limits: Strong correlation linked observed beta diversity and percent naive T cells. Per-million-T-cell TCR beta diversity fell roughly linearly with age.

There are a few counts of this clonotype. Its antigen is unidentified. The sequenced material came from blood. The gene calls are TRBV3-1 and TRBJ2-2; D not resolved. The clonotype was recovered from a woman aged 65 to 85 in good health. CDR3 region: CASSQDPGNTGELFF. CDR3 nucleotide sequence: TGTGCCAGCAGCCAAGACCCGGGTAACACCGGGGAGCTGTTTTTT.